The clone carrying this T cell receptor beta chain has only one observation. Its specificity is not known. With 3 bases removed from V and 0 bases from J, the gap between germline ends came to 26 bases. In germline, CDR1 is LNHDA, CDR2 SQIVND (reference sequence). This CDR3 has 20 amino acids. This sample is drawn from a study of cytomegalovirus exposure and HLA in healthy donors. For the study at large: Per a later analysis, the 666 first-cohort and approximately 120 validation repertoires shared one platform. Overall study results and limits: Cytomegalovirus-associated status was assigned to about 180 TCR beta chains. Both high specificity and high sensitivity reportedly marked the classifier's diagnosis of cytomegalovirus status.

Data came from immunoSEQ multiplex PCR; TCRdb stores just in-frame clones and leaves some out. Of around 180,000 clones in the sample, approximately 85% were seen once. This chain uses TRBV19 with TRBJ1-2, with TRBD1 as a possible D gene (6 bases). The sequence derives from a woman aged 18-30 years in good health and CMV-seronegative. The source material was PBMCs. The CDR3 sequence is CASSIAPVGTGYLANYGYTF. CDR3 nucleotides: TGTGCCAGTAGTATTGCTCCGGTCGGAACAGGGTATTTAGCTAACTATGGCTACACCTTC.